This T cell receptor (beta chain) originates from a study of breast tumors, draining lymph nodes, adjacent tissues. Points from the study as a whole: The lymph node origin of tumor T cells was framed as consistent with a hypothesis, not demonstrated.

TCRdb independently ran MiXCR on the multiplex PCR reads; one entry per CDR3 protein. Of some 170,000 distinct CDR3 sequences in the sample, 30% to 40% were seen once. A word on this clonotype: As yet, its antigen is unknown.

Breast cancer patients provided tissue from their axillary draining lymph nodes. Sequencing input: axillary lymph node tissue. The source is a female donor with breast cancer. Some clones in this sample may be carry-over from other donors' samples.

DNA for the CDR3: TGTGCCAGCAGCTTGGGGACAGGGCAGGAAAAACTGTTTTTT. It translates to CASSLGTGQEKLFF. V gene TRBV7-9 combines with J gene TRBJ1-4; TRBD1 aligns across 9 bases. Germline CDR1 and CDR2: SEHNR and FQNEAQ (reference sequence). V lost 3 bases to trimming and J lost 8 bases; unmatched junction nucleotides: 4. CDR3 length equals 14 residues.